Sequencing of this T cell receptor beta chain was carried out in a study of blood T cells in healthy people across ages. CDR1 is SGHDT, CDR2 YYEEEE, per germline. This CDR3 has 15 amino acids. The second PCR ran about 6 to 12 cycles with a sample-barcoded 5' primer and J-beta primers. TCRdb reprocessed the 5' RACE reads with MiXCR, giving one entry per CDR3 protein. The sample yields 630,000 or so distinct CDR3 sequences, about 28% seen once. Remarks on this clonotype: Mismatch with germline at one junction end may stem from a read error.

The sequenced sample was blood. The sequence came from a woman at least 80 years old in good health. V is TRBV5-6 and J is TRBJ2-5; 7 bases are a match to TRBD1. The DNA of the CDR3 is TGTGCCAGCTGCTTGGCGTCAGGGGGACAAGAGACCCAGTACTTC. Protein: CASCLASGGQETQYF.